This TCR beta chain was recovered during a study of vaccination effects on CD4 cells after COVID-19. For the study at large: The post-vaccine samples were taken, at the median, 72 days after the second dose.

The CDR3 sequence is 13 residues long. Per germline, CDR1 KGHSH and CDR2 LQKENI. Trimming removed 6 bases at V and 6 bases at J, with 12 bases between. This clone was recorded a few times. Its target is not known. Libraries were prepared by immunoSEQ multiplex PCR; TCRdb keeps only in-frame clonotypes and omits some of them. Among roughly 70,000 clones listed, roughly 79% were seen once. Whole-study results and caveats: Vaccine-induced clones in healthy vaccinees cross-reacted with common cold coronaviruses in only 1 of 255 cases.

Pools of viral peptides were used by the ViraFEST assay to expand antigen-specific CD4+ T cells ahead of sequencing. Following 10 days of culture, CD4+ T cells were isolated. All study participants received two doses of BNT162b2 or mRNA-1273 vaccine. Each vaccine recipient was nucleocapsid antibody negative and had no prior SARS-CoV-2 infection. For each well, 1.5 million to 2 million PBMC were cultured with 10 IU/ml IL-2 and around 9.6 ug/ml peptides. This rearrangement joins TRBV18 to TRBJ2-1; no reliable D call. The sequence came from a human donor who received a COVID-19 vaccine. The material was CD4+ T cells from PBMCs cultured with HCoV-OC43 spike peptides, obtained after COVID-19 vaccination. The sample's subset: HCoV-OC43 spike overlapping peptide pool stimulation. CDR3 protein: CASSRAMGNEQFF. DNA for the CDR3: TGTGCCAGCTCCCGAGCTATGGGCAATGAGCAGTTCTTC.